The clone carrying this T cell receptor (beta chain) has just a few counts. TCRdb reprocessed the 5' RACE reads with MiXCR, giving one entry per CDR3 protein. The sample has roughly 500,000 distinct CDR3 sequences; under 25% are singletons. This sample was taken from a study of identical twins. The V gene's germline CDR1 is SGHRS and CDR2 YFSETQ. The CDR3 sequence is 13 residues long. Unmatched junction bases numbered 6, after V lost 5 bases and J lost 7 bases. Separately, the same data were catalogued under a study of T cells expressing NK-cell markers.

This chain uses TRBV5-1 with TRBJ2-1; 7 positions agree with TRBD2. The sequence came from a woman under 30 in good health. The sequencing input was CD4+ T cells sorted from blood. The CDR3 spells CASRGGSSNEQFF. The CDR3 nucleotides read TGCGCCAGCAGGGGGGGGAGTTCTAATGAGCAGTTCTTC.